These T cell receptor beta chains were read from a single sample in a study of T cells in Graves' hyperthyroidism and ophthalmopathy. Each CDR3 protein is one row after TCRdb ran MiXCR on the multiplex PCR reads. The sample records some 270,000 distinct CDR3 sequences, about an eighth being singletons. Sequenced material: blood. These receptors were taken from a young woman with Graves' hyperthyroidism that later progressed to Graves' ophthalmopathy. The CDR3 runs from the conserved cysteine through the conserved F or W. A D gene is named only where the DNA matches it firmly. Where a row states a size, it is once, few, many or the class of an expanded clone; other rows omit it.

clone_size	v_call	j_call	d_call	cdr3_aa	cdr3_nt
many	TRBV30	TRBJ1-2	.	CAYFPGWGEYGYTF	TGTGCCTACTTCCCGGGGTGGGGAGAGTATGGCTACACCTTC
many	TRBV2	TRBJ2-5	TRBD2	CASTGTSGRSETQYF	TGTGCCAGCACCGGGACTAGCGGGCGAAGTGAGACCCAGTACTTC
many	TRBV28	TRBJ1-4	.	CASSQQWGREEKLFF	TGTGCCAGCAGCCAGCAGTGGGGGCGGGAAGAAAAACTGTTTTTT
many	TRBV13	TRBJ2-7	.	CASSLSRVVYEQYF	TGTGCCAGCAGCTTATCGCGTGTCGTCTACGAGCAGTACTTC
few	TRBV15	TRBJ2-1	.	CATSSGGEQFF	TGTGCCACCAGCAGTGGAGGTGAGCAGTTCTTC
few	TRBV9	TRBJ2-3	.	CASSVLPSTDTQYF	TGTGCCAGCAGCGTACTGCCTAGCACAGATACGCAGTATTTT
many	TRBV7-3	TRBJ2-3	TRBD2	CASSLTSGKGWDTQYF	TGTGCCAGCAGCCTCACTAGCGGGAAGGGGTGGGATACGCAGTATTTT
few	TRBV10-2	TRBJ1-4	.	CASRERENEKLFF	TGCGCCAGCAGGGAGAGAGAGAATGAAAAACTGTTTTTT
.	TRBV3-1	TRBJ2-3	TRBD2	CASSMGLAGAADTQYF	TGTGCCAGCAGTATGGGACTAGCGGGAGCGGCAGATACGCAGTATTTT
many	TRBV27	TRBJ2-2	.	CASSSREYGELFF	TGTGCCAGCAGTTCAAGGGAGTACGGGGAGCTGTTTTTT
many	TRBV6-2/TRBV6-3	TRBJ2-7	.	CASSADPGYEQYF	TGTGCCAGCAGTGCCGACCCCGGCTACGAGCAGTACTTC
many	TRBV3-1	TRBJ2-7	TRBD2	CASSQDWEGLQYF	TGTGCCAGCAGCCAAGACTGGGAGGGCCTGCAGTACTTC
many	TRBV7-6	TRBJ2-7	.	CASSLLYGGDPGEQYF	TGTGCCAGCAGCCTCCTCTATGGAGGGGACCCCGGAGAGCAGTACTTC
.	TRBV19	TRBJ2-1	.	CASRGAPPGTSYNEQFF	TGTGCCAGTAGAGGGGCCCCTCCAGGGACCTCCTACAATGAGCAGTTCTTC
many	TRBV29-1	TRBJ2-2	.	CSAMSVNTGELFF	TGCAGCGCTATGTCGGTGAACACCGGGGAGCTGTTTTTT
many	TRBV12-3/TRBV12-4	TRBJ2-7	TRBD2	CASSSGLDDEQYF	TGTGCCAGCAGCTCGGGACTAGATGACGAGCAGTACTTC
many	TRBV7-2	TRBJ2-1	.	CASSLGSNSYNEQFF	TGTGCCAGCAGCTTAGGGAGTAACTCCTACAATGAGCAGTTCTTC
many	TRBV14	TRBJ2-7	TRBD1	CASSQPGQATYEQYF	TGTGCCAGCAGCCAACCGGGACAGGCCACCTACGAGCAGTACTTC
many	TRBV20-1	TRBJ2-1	TRBD1	CSAPRAGGNEQFF	TGCAGTGCCCCGAGGGCAGGGGGTAATGAGCAGTTCTTC
few	TRBV2	TRBJ2-4	TRBD2	CASSEIAGEVKSIQYF	TGTGCCAGCAGTGAAATTGCGGGAGAAGTCAAAAGCATTCAGTACTTC
many	TRBV6-1	TRBJ1-1	.	CAASTRPNTEAFF	TGTGCCGCTTCGACCAGGCCGAACACTGAAGCTTTCTTT
many	TRBV30	TRBJ1-4	.	CAWSPPARKLFF	TGTGCCTGGAGTCCCCCCGCAAGGAAACTGTTTTTT
many	TRBV5-1	TRBJ2-3	TRBD1	CASRPGTGPTDTQYF	TGCGCCAGCAGACCCGGGACAGGACCAACGGATACGCAGTATTTT
many	TRBV27	TRBJ2-1	TRBD2	CASSLWGVAGGNEQFF	TGTGCCAGCAGTTTATGGGGAGTAGCGGGAGGCAATGAGCAGTTCTTC
.	TRBV3-1	TRBJ1-2	TRBD1	CASSRRYRGDGYTF	TGTGCCAGCAGCCGCCGCTACAGGGGGGATGGCTACACCTTC
many	TRBV20-1	TRBJ2-1	.	CSARVLNNEQFF	TGCAGTGCTAGAGTCCTTAACAATGAGCAGTTCTTC
.	TRBV12-5	TRBJ1-1	TRBD1	CASGSWDSTEAFF	TGTGCTAGTGGTTCCTGGGACAGCACTGAAGCTTTCTTT
.	TRBV13	TRBJ2-3	.	CASSFWRSSTDTQYF	TGTGCCAGCAGCTTTTGGCGTTCAAGCACAGATACGCAGTATTTT
.	TRBV10-3	TRBJ1-4	.	CVISESGGTEKPFF	TGTGTCATCAGTGAGTCTGGAGGGACGGAAAAACCGTTTTTT
many	TRBV20-1	TRBJ2-3	TRBD2	CSALSGLAPDTQYF	TGCAGTGCTCTTTCGGGACTAGCCCCAGATACGCAGTATTTT
many	TRBV29-1	TRBJ2-5	.	CSVELALDIRGEETQYF	TGCAGCGTTGAGCTGGCCCTGGACATCAGGGGGGAAGAGACCCAGTACTTC
.	TRBV6-2/TRBV6-3	TRBJ2-3	.	CASSYRGGTDTQYF	TGTGCCAGCAGTTACAGGGGCGGCACAGATACGCAGTATTTT
many	TRBV29-1	TRBJ2-1	TRBD2	CSVAVGLGLIEQFF	TGCAGCGTTGCGGTTGGACTAGGACTTATTGAGCAGTTCTTC
many	TRBV27	TRBJ2-7	TRBD1	CASSSRQGGYEQYF	TGTGCCAGCAGTTCCCGACAGGGCGGCTACGAGCAGTACTTC
many	TRBV3-1	TRBJ1-5	.	CASSQDLGGAGNQPQHF	TGTGCCAGCAGCCAAGATCTAGGGGGGGCTGGCAATCAGCCCCAGCATTTT
few	TRBV7-9	TRBJ2-3	.	CASTQVSGTSTDTQYF	TGTGCCAGCACACAGGTTAGCGGCACTAGCACAGATACGCAGTATTTT
many	TRBV6-2/TRBV6-3	TRBJ2-7	TRBD2	CASRFRGRAHEQYF	TGTGCCAGCAGGTTCAGAGGGAGGGCCCACGAGCAGTACTTC
many	TRBV28	TRBJ2-1	TRBD1	CASTGQTSYNEQFF	TGTGCCAGCACGGGACAGACCTCCTACAATGAGCAGTTCTTC
many	TRBV18	TRBJ1-2	.	CASSRGSDNYGYTF	TGTGCCAGCTCACGAGGTTCGGATAACTATGGCTACACCTTC
many	TRBV12-3/TRBV12-4	TRBJ2-5	TRBD2	CASTQILAGETQYF	TGTGCCAGCACGCAAATCCTAGCGGGCGAGACCCAGTACTTC
many	TRBV2	TRBJ2-3	.	CASSAGKGTGDTQYF	TGTGCCAGCAGCGCAGGGAAAGGTACGGGAGATACGCAGTATTTT
many	TRBV7-8	TRBJ2-5	TRBD2	CASSYQSGRETQYF	TGTGCCAGCAGCTATCAAAGCGGGAGGGAGACCCAGTACTTC
many	TRBV30	TRBJ2-5	.	CAWTKGGSAETQYF	TGTGCCTGGACAAAGGGGGGGAGTGCAGAGACCCAGTACTTC
.	TRBV6-5	TRBJ2-7	.	CASSYGGFGPYEQYF	TGTGCCAGCAGTTACGGGGGATTCGGCCCCTACGAGCAGTACTTC
many	TRBV4-1	TRBJ1-2	.	CASSQEGPSDYGYTF	TGCGCCAGCAGCCAAGAGGGGCCTTCGGACTATGGCTACACCTTC
.	TRBV6-1	TRBJ2-3	TRBD2	CASSMRREGTDTQYF	TGTGCCAGCAGCATGAGGCGGGAGGGTACAGATACGCAGTATTTT
.	TRBV19	TRBJ2-1	.	CASSPRGLAKYNEQFF	TGTGCCAGTAGTCCCAGAGGGCTAGCGAAATACAATGAGCAGTTCTTC
many	TRBV29-1	TRBJ2-1	.	CSVGTGYSYNEQFF	TGCAGCGTCGGAACAGGATACTCCTACAATGAGCAGTTCTTC
many	TRBV30	TRBJ2-7	TRBD1	CAWSVGQGGVYEQYF	TGTGCCTGGAGTGTGGGACAGGGTGGGGTCTACGAGCAGTACTTC
few	TRBV4-2	TRBJ1-1	.	CASNDRVDGNTEAFF	TGTGCCAGCAACGACCGAGTAGATGGGAACACTGAAGCTTTCTTT
few	TRBV20-1	TRBJ2-1	.	CSARDSLAPYNEQFF	TGCAGTGCTAGAGATTCCCTAGCGCCCTACAATGAGCAGTTCTTC
few	TRBV10-2	TRBJ1-6	.	CASTRDYYNSPLHF	TGCGCCAGCACCAGAGACTACTATAATTCACCCCTCCACTTT
.	TRBV19	TRBJ2-1	TRBD2	CASSPSASGIEQFF	TGTGCCAGTAGTCCCTCGGCTAGCGGGATCGAGCAGTTCTTC
many	TRBV27	TRBJ1-6	.	CASSSGALSPYNSPLHF	TGTGCCAGCAGTTCAGGGGCCCTCAGCCCCTATAATTCACCCCTCCACTTT
.	TRBV4-1	TRBJ1-6	TRBD1	CASSHPETGPNSPLHF	TGCGCCAGCAGCCACCCCGAGACAGGGCCTAATTCACCCCTCCACTTT
.	TRBV30	TRBJ1-1	.	CAWIRRGWAFF	TGTGCCTGGATTCGGCGGGGTTGGGCTTTCTTT
many	TRBV3-1	TRBJ2-3	.	CASSQTADTQYF	TGTGCCAGCAGCCAAACGGCAGATACGCAGTATTTT